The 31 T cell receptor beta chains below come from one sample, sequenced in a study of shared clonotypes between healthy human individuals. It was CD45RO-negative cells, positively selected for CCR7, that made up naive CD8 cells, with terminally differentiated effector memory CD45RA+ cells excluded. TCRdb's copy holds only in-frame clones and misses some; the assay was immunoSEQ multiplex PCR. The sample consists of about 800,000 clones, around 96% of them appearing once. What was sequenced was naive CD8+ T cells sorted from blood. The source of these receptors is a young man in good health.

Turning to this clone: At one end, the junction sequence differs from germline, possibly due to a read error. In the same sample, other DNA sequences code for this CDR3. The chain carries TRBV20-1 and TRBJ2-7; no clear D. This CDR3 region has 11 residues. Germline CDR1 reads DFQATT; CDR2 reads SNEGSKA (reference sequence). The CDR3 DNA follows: TGCAGTGCAAGAGAGGACTACGAGCAGTACTTC. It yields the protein CSAREDYEQYF.

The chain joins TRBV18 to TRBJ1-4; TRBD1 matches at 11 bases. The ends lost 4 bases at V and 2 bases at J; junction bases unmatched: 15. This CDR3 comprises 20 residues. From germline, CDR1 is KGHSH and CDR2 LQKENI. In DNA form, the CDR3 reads TGTGCCAGCTCACGTACCGTCGGAGGACAGGGGGCTTCTACTAATGAAAAACTGTTTTTT. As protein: CASSRTVGGQGASTNEKLFF.

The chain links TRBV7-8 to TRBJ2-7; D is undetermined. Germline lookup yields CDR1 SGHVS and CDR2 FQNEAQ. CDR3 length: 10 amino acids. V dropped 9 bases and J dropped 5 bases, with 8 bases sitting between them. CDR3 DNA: TGTGCCAGTCATCGCGACGAGCAGTACTTC. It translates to CASHRDEQYF. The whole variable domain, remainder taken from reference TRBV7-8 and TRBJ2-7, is GAGVSQSPRYKVAKRGQDVALRCDPISGHVSLFWYQQALGQGPEFLTYFQNEAQLDKSGLPSDRFFAERPEGSVSTLKIQRTQQEDSAVYLCASHRDEQYFGPGTRLTVT.

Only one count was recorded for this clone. The chain's CDR3 is CASSARASVEQYF. Written as DNA, the CDR3 is TGTGCCAGCAGCGCGAGGGCTAGTGTCGAGCAGTACTTC. This rearrangement joins TRBV9 to TRBJ2-7; tentative D call: TRBD2 (5 bases). Germline CDR1 and CDR2: SGDLS and YYNGEE. Deletions cut 3 bases from V and 6 bases from J, with 13 bases between. The CDR3 is made up of 13 amino acids.

The CDR3 loop is CAAGPGTGAQHF. The CDR3 nucleotides are TGTGCCGCAGGACCGGGAACTGGGGCCCAGCATTTT. This chain connects TRBV27 to TRBJ1-5, with D unresolved. Trimming left V 11 bases short and J 11 bases short, with 19 bases between. The CDR3 loop spans 12 amino acids. The germline gives CDR1 MNHEY, CDR2 SMNVEV (reference sequence).

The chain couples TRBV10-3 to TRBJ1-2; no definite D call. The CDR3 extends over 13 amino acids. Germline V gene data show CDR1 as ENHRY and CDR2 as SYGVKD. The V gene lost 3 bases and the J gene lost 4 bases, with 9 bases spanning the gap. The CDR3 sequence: CAISDRQSYGYTF. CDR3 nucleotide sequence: TGTGCCATCAGTGATAGGCAGAGCTATGGCTACACCTTC.

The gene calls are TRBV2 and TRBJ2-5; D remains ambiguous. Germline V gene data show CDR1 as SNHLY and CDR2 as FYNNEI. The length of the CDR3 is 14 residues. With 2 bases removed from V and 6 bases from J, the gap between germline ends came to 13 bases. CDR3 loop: CASSELVGRKTQYF. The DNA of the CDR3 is TGTGCCAGCAGTGAACTGGTGGGCAGAAAGACCCAGTACTTC.

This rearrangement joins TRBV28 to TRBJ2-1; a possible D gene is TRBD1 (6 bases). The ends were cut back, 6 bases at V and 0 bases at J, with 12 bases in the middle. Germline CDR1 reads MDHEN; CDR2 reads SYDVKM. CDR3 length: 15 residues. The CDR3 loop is CASSFTGISYNEQFF. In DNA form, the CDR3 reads TGTGCCAGCAGCTTCACAGGGATCTCCTACAATGAGCAGTTCTTC.

As DNA, the CDR3 is TGCGCCAGCAGCCAAGGGAGGGGGACAGATACGCAGTATTTT. Translated, it gives CASSQGRGTDTQYF. V usage is TRBV4-1 and J usage is TRBJ2-3; TRBD1 or TRBD2 may be the D gene (6 bases each). V was trimmed by 1 base and J by 3 bases, leaving 8 bases between them. In germline, CDR1 is MGHRA, CDR2 YSYEKL. This CDR3 comprises 14 residues.

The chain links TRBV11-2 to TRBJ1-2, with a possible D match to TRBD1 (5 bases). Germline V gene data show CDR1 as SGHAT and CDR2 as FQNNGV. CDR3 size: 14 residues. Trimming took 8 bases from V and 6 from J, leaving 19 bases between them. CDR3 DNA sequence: TGTGCCAGCGGGGCCACGCCCATCGTCGATGGCTACACCTTC. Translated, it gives CASGATPIVDGYTF.

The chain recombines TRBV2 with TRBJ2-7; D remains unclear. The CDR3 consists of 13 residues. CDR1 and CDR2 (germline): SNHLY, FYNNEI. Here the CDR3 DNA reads TGTGCAATAGACGCTGTTCCGTCTTACGAGCAGTACTTC. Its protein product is CAIDAVPSYEQYF.

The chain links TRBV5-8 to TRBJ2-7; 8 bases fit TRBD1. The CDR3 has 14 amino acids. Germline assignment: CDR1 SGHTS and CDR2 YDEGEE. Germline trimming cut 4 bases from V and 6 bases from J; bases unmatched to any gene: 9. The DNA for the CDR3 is TGTGCCAGCAGCCCAGGACAGGGTCTATCCGAGCAGTACTTC. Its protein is CASSPGQGLSEQYF.

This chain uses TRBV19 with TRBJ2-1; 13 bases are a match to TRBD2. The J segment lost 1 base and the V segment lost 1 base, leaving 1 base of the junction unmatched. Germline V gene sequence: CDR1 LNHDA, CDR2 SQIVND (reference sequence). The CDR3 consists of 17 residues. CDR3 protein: CASSIGTSGSSYNEQFF. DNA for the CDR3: TGTGCCAGTAGTATAGGGACTAGCGGGAGTTCCTACAATGAGCAGTTCTTC.

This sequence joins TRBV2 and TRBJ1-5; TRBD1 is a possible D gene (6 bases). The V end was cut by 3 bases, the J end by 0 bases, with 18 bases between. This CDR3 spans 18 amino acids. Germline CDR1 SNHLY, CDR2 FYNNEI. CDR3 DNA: TGTGCCAGCAGTGAGAGGGGATGGACAGACCTTAGCAATCAGCCCCAGCATTTT. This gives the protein CASSERGWTDLSNQPQHF.

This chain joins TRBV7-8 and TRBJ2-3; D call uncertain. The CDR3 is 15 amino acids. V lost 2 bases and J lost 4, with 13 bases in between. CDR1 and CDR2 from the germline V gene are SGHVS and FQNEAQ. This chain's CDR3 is CASSLRQVDADTQYF. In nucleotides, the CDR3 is TGTGCCAGCAGCTTAAGGCAGGTCGATGCAGATACGCAGTATTTT.

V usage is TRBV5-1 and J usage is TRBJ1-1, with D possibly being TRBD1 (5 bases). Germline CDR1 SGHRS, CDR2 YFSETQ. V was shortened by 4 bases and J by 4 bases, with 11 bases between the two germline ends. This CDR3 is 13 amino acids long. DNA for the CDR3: TGCGCCAGCAGCAGGCGACAGCGCACTGAAGCTTTCTTT. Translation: CASSRRQRTEAFF.

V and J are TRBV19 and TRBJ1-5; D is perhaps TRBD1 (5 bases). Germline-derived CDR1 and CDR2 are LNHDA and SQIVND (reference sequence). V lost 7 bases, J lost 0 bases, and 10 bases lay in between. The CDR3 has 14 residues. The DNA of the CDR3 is TGTGCCAGTACGAAGGGGTATAGCAATCAGCCCCAGCATTTT. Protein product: CASTKGYSNQPQHF.

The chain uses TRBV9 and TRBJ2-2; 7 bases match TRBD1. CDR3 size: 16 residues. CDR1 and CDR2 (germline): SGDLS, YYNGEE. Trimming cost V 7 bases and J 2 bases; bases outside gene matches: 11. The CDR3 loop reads CASRDSAGKNTGELFF. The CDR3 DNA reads TGTGCCAGCCGGGACAGCGCTGGAAAAAACACCGGGGAGCTGTTTTTT.

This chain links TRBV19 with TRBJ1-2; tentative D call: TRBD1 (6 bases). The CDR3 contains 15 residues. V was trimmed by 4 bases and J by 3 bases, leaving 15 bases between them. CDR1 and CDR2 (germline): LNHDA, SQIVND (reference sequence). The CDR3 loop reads CASSTGHQPDYGYTF. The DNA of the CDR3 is TGTGCCAGTAGTACGGGACACCAGCCGGACTATGGCTACACCTTC.

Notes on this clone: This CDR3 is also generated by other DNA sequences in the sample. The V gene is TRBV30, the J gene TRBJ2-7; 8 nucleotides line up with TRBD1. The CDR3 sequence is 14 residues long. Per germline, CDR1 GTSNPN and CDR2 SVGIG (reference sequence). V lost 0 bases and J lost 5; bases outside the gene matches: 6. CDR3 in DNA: TGTGCCTGGAGTGTGGGGCAGGGGGCCGACGAGCAGTACTTC. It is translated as CAWSVGQGADEQYF. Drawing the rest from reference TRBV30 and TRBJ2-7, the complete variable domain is SQTIHQWPATLVQPVGSPLSLECTVEGTSNPNLYWYRQAAGRGLQLLFYSVGIGQISSEVPQNLSASRPQDRQFILSSKKLLLSDSGFYLCAWSVGQGADEQYFGPGTRLTVT.

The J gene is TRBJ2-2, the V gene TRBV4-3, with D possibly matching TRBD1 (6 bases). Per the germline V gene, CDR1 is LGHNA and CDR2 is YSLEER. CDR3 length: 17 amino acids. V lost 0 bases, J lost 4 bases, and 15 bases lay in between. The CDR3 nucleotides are TGCGCCAGCAGCCAAGATGTTGTACAGGGACCCACCGGGGAGCTGTTTTTT. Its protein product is CASSQDVVQGPTGELFF.

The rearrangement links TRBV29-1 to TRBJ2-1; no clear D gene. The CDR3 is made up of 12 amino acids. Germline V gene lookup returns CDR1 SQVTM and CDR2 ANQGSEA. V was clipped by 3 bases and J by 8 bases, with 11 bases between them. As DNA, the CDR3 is TGCAGCGTTGACATCGAGTCGGATGAGCAGTTCTTC. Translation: CSVDIESDEQFF.

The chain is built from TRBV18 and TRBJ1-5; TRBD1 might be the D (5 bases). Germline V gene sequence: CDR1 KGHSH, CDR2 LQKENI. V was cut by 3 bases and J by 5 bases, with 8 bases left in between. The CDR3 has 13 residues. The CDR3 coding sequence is TGTGCCAGCTCACCCGCGGGACATCAGCCCCAGCATTTT. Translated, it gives CASSPAGHQPQHF. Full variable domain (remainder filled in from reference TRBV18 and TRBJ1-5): NAGVMQNPRHLVRRRGQEARLRCSPMKGHSHVYWYRQLPEEGLKFMVYLQKENIIDESGMPKERFSAEFPKEGPSILRIQQVVRGDSAAYFCASSPAGHQPQHFGDGTRLSIL.

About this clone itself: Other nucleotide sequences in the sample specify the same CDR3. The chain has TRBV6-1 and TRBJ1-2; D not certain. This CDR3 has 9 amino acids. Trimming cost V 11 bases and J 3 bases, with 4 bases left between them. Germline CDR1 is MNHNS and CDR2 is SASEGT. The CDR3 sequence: CASDYGYTF. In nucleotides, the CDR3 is TGTGCCTCCGACTATGGCTACACCTTC.

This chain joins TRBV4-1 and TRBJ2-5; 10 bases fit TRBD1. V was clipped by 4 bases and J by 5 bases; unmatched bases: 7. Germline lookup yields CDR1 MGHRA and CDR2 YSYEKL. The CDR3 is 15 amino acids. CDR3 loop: CASSRGTGVMETQYF. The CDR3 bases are TGCGCCAGCAGCCGAGGGACAGGGGTGATGGAGACCCAGTACTTC.

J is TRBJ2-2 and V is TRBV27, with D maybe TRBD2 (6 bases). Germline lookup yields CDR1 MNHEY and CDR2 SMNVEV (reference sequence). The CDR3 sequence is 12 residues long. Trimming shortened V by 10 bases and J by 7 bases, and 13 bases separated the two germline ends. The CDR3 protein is CATKLGGGELFF. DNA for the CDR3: TGTGCCACCAAACTGGGAGGCGGGGAGCTGTTTTTT.

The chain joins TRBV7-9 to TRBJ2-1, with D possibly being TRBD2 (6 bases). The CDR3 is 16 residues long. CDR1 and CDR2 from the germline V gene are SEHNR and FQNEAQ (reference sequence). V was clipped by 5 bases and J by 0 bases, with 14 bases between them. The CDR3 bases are TGTGCCAGCAGCCCAGTGGCGGGGAGCTCCTACAATGAGCAGTTCTTC. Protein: CASSPVAGSSYNEQFF.

CDR3 loop: CASSTGPAWDEQFF. The CDR3 nucleotides read TGTGCCAGCAGCACTGGACCAGCCTGGGATGAGCAGTTCTTC. The V call is TRBV7-6, the J call TRBJ2-1; D is uncertain. The CDR3 totals 14 residues. Germline V lookup: CDR1 SGHVS, CDR2 FNYEAQ. Trimming cost V 5 bases and J 8 bases, with 16 bases left between them.

The CDR3 nucleotides read TGTGCCAGCAGTGAAGGACCTATGGGAGGAGATGAGCAGTTCTTC. Protein: CASSEGPMGGDEQFF. The chain recombines TRBV6-1 with TRBJ2-1, with D possibly matching TRBD2 (6 bases). The CDR3 is 15 residues long. The V end lost 1 base, the J end lost 8 bases, and 15 bases lay between the germline ends. The germline gives CDR1 MNHNS, CDR2 SASEGT.

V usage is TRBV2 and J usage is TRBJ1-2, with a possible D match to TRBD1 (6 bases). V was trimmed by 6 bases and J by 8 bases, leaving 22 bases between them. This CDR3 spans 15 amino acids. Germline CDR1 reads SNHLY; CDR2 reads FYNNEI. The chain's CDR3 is CASSQTGGLAGGYTF. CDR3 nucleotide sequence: TGTGCCAGCAGCCAAACGGGGGGCCTAGCGGGAGGCTACACCTTC.

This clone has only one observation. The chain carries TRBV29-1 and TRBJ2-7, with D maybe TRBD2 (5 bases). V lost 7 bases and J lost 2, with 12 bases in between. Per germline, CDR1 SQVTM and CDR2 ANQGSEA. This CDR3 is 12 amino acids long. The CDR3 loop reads CSAEGPTYEQYF. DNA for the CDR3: TGCAGCGCCGAGGGTCCAACCTACGAGCAGTACTTC.